This TCR beta chain was sequenced in a study of cytomegalovirus exposure and HLA in healthy donors. Across the study: In a later analysis, it was reported that the 110 or so validation repertoires had been produced on the same platform as the roughly 700 repertoires belonging to the first cohort.

For this clone: Antigen unknown.

The donors belonged to the approximately 110-subject validation cohort, separate from the approximately 700-subject first cohort. The assay was immunoSEQ multiplex PCR, and TCRdb's table has in-frame clones only and misses some. The sample includes about 150,000 clones, approximately 90% of them seen just once. Findings of the study overall: Most TCRs appeared rarely, but some public TCRs recurred in many donors. Cytomegalovirus association was listed for roughly 160 TCR beta chains.

CDR1 LNHDA and CDR2 SQIVND come from the germline V gene (reference sequence). This CDR3 is 14 amino acids long. The V end was cut by 5 bases, the J end by 2 bases, with 13 bases between. V and J are TRBV19 and TRBJ2-7, with a possible D match to TRBD1 (5 bases). The receptor was derived from a woman under 40 in good health and CMV-seropositive. Sequencing input: PBMCs. This CDR3 is CASSGAVQTYEQYF. CDR3 in DNA: TGTGCCAGTAGTGGGGCAGTTCAAACCTACGAGCAGTACTTC.